What follows is one TCR beta chain and its context. V shed 0 bases and J shed 12 bases, with 15 bases lying between them. The germline V gene encodes CDR1 LGHDT and CDR2 YNNKEL (reference sequence). There are 13 residues in the CDR3. Original processing notes: Estimates of nucleated cell counts were drawn from the amplification of reference gene primers. Sequencing used immunoSEQ multiplex PCR; TCRdb keeps in-frame clones, though not all of them. V, J and clone size are taken as reported in that table, and D and trimming were inferred from the DNA itself. Of roughly 480,000 clones listed, roughly 89% are singletons. This sample is drawn from a study of blood T cell repertoires in COVID-19. Study-wide context: The analysed material was cDNA or gDNA that came from T cells, B-cell-depleted T cells, or PBMCs.

Seattle patients were enrolled while actively infected and followed longitudinally. Sequenced material: peripheral blood. This clonotype originated in a man younger than 35 with COVID-19, enrolled during active disease. The chain combines TRBV3-1 (or the pseudogene TRBV3-2) with TRBJ2-7; the D is unclear. CDR3 sequence reads: CASSQDLQTSGYF. The DNA for the CDR3 is TGTGCCAGCAGCCAAGATCTTCAAACCTCCGGGTACTTC.